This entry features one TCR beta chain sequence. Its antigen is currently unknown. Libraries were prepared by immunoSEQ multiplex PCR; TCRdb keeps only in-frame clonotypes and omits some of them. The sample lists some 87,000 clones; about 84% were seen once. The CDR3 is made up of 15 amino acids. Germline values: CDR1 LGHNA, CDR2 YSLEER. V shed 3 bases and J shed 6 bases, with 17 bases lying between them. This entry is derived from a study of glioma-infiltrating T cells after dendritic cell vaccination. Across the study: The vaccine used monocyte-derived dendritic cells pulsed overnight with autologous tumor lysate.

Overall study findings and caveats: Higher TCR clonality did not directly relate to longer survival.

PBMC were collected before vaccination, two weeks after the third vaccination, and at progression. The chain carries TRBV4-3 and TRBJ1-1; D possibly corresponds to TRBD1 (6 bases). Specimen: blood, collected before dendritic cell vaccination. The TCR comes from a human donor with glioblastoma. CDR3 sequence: CASSHSLQGKAEAFF. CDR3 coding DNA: TGCGCCAGCAGCCACTCATTACAGGGAAAGGCTGAAGCTTTCTTT.